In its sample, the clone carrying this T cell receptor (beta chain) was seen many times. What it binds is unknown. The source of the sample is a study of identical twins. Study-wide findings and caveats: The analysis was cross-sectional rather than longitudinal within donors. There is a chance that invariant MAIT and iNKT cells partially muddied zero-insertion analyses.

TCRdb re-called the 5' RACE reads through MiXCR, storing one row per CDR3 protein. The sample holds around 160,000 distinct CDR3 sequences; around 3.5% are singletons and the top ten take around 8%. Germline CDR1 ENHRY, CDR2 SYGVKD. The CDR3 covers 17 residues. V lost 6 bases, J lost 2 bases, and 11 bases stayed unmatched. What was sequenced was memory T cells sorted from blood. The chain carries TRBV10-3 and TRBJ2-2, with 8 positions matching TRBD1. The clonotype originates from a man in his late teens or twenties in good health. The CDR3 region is CAISTTGEADNTGELFF. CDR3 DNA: TGTGCCATCAGCACGACAGGGGAAGCGGATAACACCGGGGAGCTGTTTTTT.